This T cell receptor beta chain was sequenced in a study of Ad26.COV2.S vaccination and SARS-CoV-2 variants. Documented treatment: around 19 received Ad26.COV2.S at low or high dose, single or two shots; 5 received placebo; per-sample allocation not given. The investigators took samples on day 63 after the first vaccine or placebo injection. Libraries were prepared by immunoSEQ multiplex PCR; TCRdb keeps only in-frame clonotypes and omits some of them. The repertoire holds about 480,000 clones, around nine tenths seen once, with roughly 12% in the top ten. Germline V gene data show CDR1 as SQVTM and CDR2 as ANQGSEA. V was clipped by 5 bases and J by 1 base; unmatched bases: 3. The CDR3 extends over 13 amino acids.

The sequencing here drew on peripheral blood, taken in a trial of Ad26.COV2.S vaccine versus placebo. The origin of this receptor is a person between 18 and 60 years old who received the Ad26.COV2.S COVID-19 vaccine or a placebo. V usage is TRBV29-1 and J usage is TRBJ1-1; TRBD1 matches at 8 bases. CDR3 DNA sequence: TGCAGCGTTAGGGGACAGGAGAACACTGAAGCTTTCTTT. Its protein product is CSVRGQENTEAFF.